The 13 T cell receptor beta chains below all came from one sample that was sequenced in a study of blood T cell repertoires in COVID-19. Repertoires were generated with immunoSEQ multiplex PCR, while TCRdb's copy carries only in-frame clones and drops some. The sample includes about 410,000 clones, more than 80% seen only once; the top ten take under 1.5%. Material: peripheral blood. The origin of the receptors is a woman aged 25 to 39 with active or convalescent COVID-19.

This chain joins TRBV3-1 (or the pseudogene TRBV3-2) and TRBJ1-2, with 7 bases aligning to TRBD1. CDR1 is LGHDT, CDR2 YNNKEL, per germline (reference sequence). This CDR3 contains 15 residues. V was clipped by 1 base and J by 2 bases; unmatched bases: 4. This CDR3 is CASSQGAGGNYGYTF. The CDR3 DNA reads as TGTGCCAGCAGCCAAGGGGCAGGGGGGAACTATGGCTACACCTTC.

The V and J genes are TRBV5-8 and TRBJ2-2, with D unresolved. Trimming removed 3 bases from V and 7 bases from J, with 10 bases in between. In germline, CDR1 is SGHTS, CDR2 YDEGEE. This CDR3 spans 13 amino acids. CDR3 region: CASSSILIGELFF. The CDR3 DNA reads as TGTGCCAGCAGCTCGATACTGATCGGGGAGCTGTTTTTT. The whole variable domain, remainder taken from reference TRBV5-8 and TRBJ2-2, is EAGVTQSPTHLIKTRGQQATLRCSPISGHTSVYWYQQALGLGLQFLLWYDEGEERNRGNFPPRFSGRQFPNYSSELNVNALELEDSALYLCASSSILIGELFFGEGSRLTVL.

The chain links TRBV5-4 to TRBJ2-5; TRBD1 is a possible D gene (6 bases). Trimming cost V 4 bases and J 2 bases, with 15 bases left between them. Per the germline V gene, CDR1 is SGHNT and CDR2 is YYREEE (reference sequence). This CDR3 has 15 residues. CDR3 sequence reads: CASSDPRGQQETQYF. The CDR3 bases are TGTGCCAGCAGCGACCCCAGGGGACAACAAGAGACCCAGTACTTC.

The chain joins TRBV29-1 to TRBJ1-2, with D maybe TRBD1 (6 bases). V lost 4 bases and J 3 bases, leaving 12 bases between the germline ends. Germline assignment: CDR1 SQVTM and CDR2 ANQGSEA. This CDR3 is 13 amino acids long. CDR3: CSVGVGGDYGYTF. As DNA, the CDR3 is TGCAGCGTTGGAGTAGGGGGTGACTATGGCTACACCTTC.

J is TRBJ2-3 and V is TRBV5-1, with a tentative D call TRBD2 (6 bases). The CDR3 is made up of 13 amino acids. Trimming removed 9 bases from V and 3 bases from J, with 14 bases in between. CDR1 is SGHRS, CDR2 YFSETQ, per germline. This CDR3 reads CATQRLETDTQYF. CDR3 DNA: TGCGCCACCCAAAGACTAGAAACAGATACGCAGTATTTT.

This sequence joins TRBV20-1 and TRBJ2-1; no clear D gene. This CDR3 is 10 amino acids long. V shed 6 bases and J shed 7 bases, with 7 bases lying between them. Germline V lookup: CDR1 DFQATT, CDR2 SNEGSKA (reference sequence). Written as DNA, the CDR3 is TGCAGTGCGAAACGGAATGAGCAGTTCTTC. As protein: CSAKRNEQFF.

In regard to this clone: This CDR3 is also generated by other DNA sequences in the sample. The genes are TRBV5-1 and TRBJ1-1, with unresolved D. CDR3 length: 14 residues. The V end lost 0 bases, the J end lost 1 base, and 7 bases lay between the germline ends. Germline values: CDR1 SGHRS, CDR2 YFSETQ. The CDR3 loop is CASSLGPGNTEAFF. In DNA, the CDR3 is TGCGCCAGCAGCTTGGGTCCGGGGAACACTGAAGCTTTCTTT.

The gene calls are TRBV10-1 and TRBJ2-7; D unresolved. CDR1 is WNHNN, CDR2 SYGVQD, per germline (reference sequence). This CDR3 contains 14 residues. Trimming removed 3 bases from V and 3 bases from J, with 12 bases in between. CDR3 nucleotide sequence: TGCGCCAGCAGTGAACGTCAAGCCGGCTACGAGCAGTACTTC. Encoded protein: CASSERQAGYEQYF.

In this sample, this clone turned up once. The CDR3 DNA reads TGTGCCAGCACCGGTGGGCGGGAGGGGAGCGGGGAGCTGTTTTTT. Translation gives CASTGGREGSGELFF. The chain combines TRBV11-3 with TRBJ2-2; 9 bases are shared with TRBD2. Germline V gene sequence: CDR1 SGHNT, CDR2 YENEEA. The CDR3 is made up of 15 amino acids. J was trimmed by 7 bases and V by 7 bases; bases with no gene match: 10.

The chain carries TRBV10-1 and TRBJ2-1, with 8 bases identical to TRBD1. Germline lookup yields CDR1 WNHNN and CDR2 SYGVQD (reference sequence). This CDR3 comprises 13 residues. V trimming: 5 bases; J trimming: 5 bases; junction bases outside the gene matches: 2. The DNA for the CDR3 is TGCGCCAGCAGTTTACAGGGGGACAATGAGCAGTTCTTC. Residues: CASSLQGDNEQFF.

This rearrangement joins TRBV19 to TRBJ1-1; D is unclear. The CDR3 consists of 16 residues. V shed 3 bases and J shed 5 bases, with 19 bases lying between them. Germline CDR1 LNHDA, CDR2 SQIVND (reference sequence). The CDR3 DNA is TGTGCCAGTAGTATTAGCAGAGGAATTGATAGAACTGAAGCTTTCTTT. Protein sequence: CASSISRGIDRTEAFF.

The chain couples TRBV6-1 to TRBJ2-7, with D perhaps TRBD2 (6 bases). The CDR3 sequence is 17 residues long. V was pared by 1 base and J by 1 base, with 17 bases between. The germline V gene has CDR1 MNHNS and CDR2 SASEGT. CDR3 DNA: TGTGCCAGCAGTGAAGTGTTTGCGGGAAGCCTGTCCTACGAGCAGTACTTC. It encodes CASSEVFAGSLSYEQYF.

The chain recombines TRBV9 with TRBJ2-1, with D possibly being TRBD1 (5 bases). Looked up from germline, CDR1 is SGDLS and CDR2 is YYNGEE. CDR3 length equals 15 residues. V lost 4 bases and J 2 bases, leaving 13 bases between the germline ends. The CDR3 coding sequence is TGTGCCAGCAGCCAAGACAGTCCAACCTACAATGAGCAGTTCTTC. Amino acids: CASSQDSPTYNEQFF.